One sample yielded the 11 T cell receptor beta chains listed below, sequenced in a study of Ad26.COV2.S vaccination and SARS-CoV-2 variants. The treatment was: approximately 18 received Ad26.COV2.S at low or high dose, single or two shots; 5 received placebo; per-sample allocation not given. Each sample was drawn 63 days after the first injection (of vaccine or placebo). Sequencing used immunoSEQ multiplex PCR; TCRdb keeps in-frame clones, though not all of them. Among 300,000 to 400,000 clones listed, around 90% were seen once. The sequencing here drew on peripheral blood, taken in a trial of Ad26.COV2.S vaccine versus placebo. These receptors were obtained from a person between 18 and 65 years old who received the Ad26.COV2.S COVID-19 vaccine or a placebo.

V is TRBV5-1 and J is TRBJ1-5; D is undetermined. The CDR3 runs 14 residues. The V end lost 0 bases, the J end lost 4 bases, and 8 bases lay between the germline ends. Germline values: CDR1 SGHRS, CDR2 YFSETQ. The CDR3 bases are TGCGCCAGCAGCTTGGACAGCCTGAATCAGCCCCAGCATTTT. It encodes CASSLDSLNQPQHF.

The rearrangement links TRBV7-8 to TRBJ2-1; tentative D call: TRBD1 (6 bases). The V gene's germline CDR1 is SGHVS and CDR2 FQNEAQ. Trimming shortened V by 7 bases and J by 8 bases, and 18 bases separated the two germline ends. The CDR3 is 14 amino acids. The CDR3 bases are TGTGCCAGCATTGCTGGGGGCCATGGGGATGAGCAGTTCTTC. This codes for CASIAGGHGDEQFF.

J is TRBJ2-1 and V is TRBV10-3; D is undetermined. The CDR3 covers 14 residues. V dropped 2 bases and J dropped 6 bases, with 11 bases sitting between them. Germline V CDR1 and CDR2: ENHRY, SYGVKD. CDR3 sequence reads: CAISELVEGNEQFF. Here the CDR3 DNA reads TGTGCCATCAGTGAGCTGGTGGAAGGCAATGAGCAGTTCTTC.

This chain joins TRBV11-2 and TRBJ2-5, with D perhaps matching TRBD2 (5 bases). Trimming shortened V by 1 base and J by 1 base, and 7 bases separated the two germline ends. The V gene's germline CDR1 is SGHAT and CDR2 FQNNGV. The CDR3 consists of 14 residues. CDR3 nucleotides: TGTGCCAGCAGCTTAGTCCGGGGCCAAGAGACCCAGTACTTC. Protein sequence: CASSLVRGQETQYF.

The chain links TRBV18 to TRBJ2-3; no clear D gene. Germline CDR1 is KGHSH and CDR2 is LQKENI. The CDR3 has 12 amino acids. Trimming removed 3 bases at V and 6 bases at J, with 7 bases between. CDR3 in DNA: TGTGCCAGCTCACCGTTGGGGGATACGCAGTATTTT. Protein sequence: CASSPLGDTQYF.

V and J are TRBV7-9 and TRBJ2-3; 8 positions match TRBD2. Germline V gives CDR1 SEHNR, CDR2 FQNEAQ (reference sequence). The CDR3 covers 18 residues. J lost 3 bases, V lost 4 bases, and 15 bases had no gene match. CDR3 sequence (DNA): TGTGCCAGCAGCTGGGCCTTTAGCGGGATGAAAGGGACAGATACGCAGTATTTT. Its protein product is CASSWAFSGMKGTDTQYF.

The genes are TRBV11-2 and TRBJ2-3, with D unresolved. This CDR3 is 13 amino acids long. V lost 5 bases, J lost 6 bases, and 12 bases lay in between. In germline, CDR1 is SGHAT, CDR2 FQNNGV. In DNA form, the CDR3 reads TGTGCCAGCAGCCCTTGGGCCTCGGATACGCAGTATTTT. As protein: CASSPWASDTQYF.

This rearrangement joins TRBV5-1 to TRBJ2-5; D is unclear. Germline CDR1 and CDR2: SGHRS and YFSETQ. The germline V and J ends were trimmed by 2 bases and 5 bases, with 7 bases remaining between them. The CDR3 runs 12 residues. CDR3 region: CASSFERETQYF. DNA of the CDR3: TGCGCCAGCAGCTTCGAACGGGAGACCCAGTACTTC.

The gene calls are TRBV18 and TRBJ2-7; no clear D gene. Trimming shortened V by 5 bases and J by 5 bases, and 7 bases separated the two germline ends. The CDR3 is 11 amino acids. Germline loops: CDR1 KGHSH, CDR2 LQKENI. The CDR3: CASSTNNEQYF. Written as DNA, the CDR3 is TGTGCCAGCTCAACTAATAACGAGCAGTACTTC. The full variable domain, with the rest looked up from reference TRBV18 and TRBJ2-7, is NAGVMQNPRHLVRRRGQEARLRCSPMKGHSHVYWYRQLPEEGLKFMVYLQKENIIDESGMPKERFSAEFPKEGPSILRIQQVVRGDSAAYFCASSTNNEQYFGPGTRLTVT.

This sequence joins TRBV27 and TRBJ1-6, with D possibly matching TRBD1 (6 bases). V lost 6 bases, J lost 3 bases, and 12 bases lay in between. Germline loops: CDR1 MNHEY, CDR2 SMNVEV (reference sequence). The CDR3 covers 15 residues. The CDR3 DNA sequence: TGTGCCAGCAGGTTCTACAGGGACTATAATTCACCCCTCCACTTT. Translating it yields CASRFYRDYNSPLHF.

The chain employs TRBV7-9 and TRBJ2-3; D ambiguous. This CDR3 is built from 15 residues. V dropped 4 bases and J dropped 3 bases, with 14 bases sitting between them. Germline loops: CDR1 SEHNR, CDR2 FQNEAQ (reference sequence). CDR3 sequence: CASSWGSMGTDTQYF. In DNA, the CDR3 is TGTGCCAGCAGCTGGGGTTCAATGGGGACAGATACGCAGTATTTT.